This TCR beta chain was identified during a study of neurological immune-mediated disorders (dated by TCRdb to the late 2010s). Describing the broader study: Among the approximately 35 multiple sclerosis patients, some 31 had relapsing-remitting MS and 3 had secondary progressive MS. Alongside PBMC samples, the set of 80 to 130 TCR-beta libraries contained longitudinal samples, technical triplicates, and paired CD4+ and CD8+ T-cell subsets that had been sorted. Peripheral blood TCR-beta repertoires from patients with HTLV-I-associated myelopathy (HAM/TSP), patients with multiple sclerosis, and healthy controls were compared in the study using UMI-based sequencing. The cohort comprised about 70 subjects: 14 HAM/TSP patients, some 34 multiple sclerosis patients and around 20 healthy controls. Broader findings and caveats from the paper: No association of the MS cluster with clinical or MRI features was observed, and the need for larger cohorts was stated by the authors. No identical CDR3 amino acid sequences were found to be shared among expanded clones across subjects, suggesting that TCR-beta repertoires were private in all groups. TCR clonal expansion was highest in HAM/TSP patients and lowest in MS patients, with MS patients falling below even healthy controls. Repertoires from 18 of 34 MS patients were grouped by phylogenetic analysis into a cluster of related CDR3 sequences, suggesting a possible repertoire-level signature.

cDNA synthesis used template-switch 5'RACE with a primer carrying a 10-nucleotide random unique molecular identifier tagging each TCR transcript. Every sequencing run yielded over 160 million TCR-beta sequences covering 15-18 subjects. The RNeasy kit was used for extraction of total RNA. The KAPA Real-time Library Amplification kit was used to amplify TCR-beta VDJ regions with primers targeting the TCR constant region and the 5'RACE anchor. Sample indexes and Illumina adaptors were added in a first PCR, and a second PCR then increased library yield. After Ampure bead purification, the roughly 650 bp TCR product was size-selected on a 2% E-gel SizeSelection system. Before pooling, library quality was assessed on a Bioanalyzer, concentration was determined with Qubit, and library quantification was performed with the Kapa Library Quantification kit. An Illumina HiSeq 2500 sequenced the libraries paired-end 2 x 150 bp. To increase sequence diversity, roughly 24-32% phiX was spiked into each library pool. For the original study's pipeline: The UMI-based MiGEC pipeline processed quality-filtered reads and removed over 80% of raw TCR sequences during error correction. IMGT germline references were used for aligning VDJ genes, and each clonotype was defined as a unique CDR3 amino acid sequence together with its V-J genes. Clonal expansion, Shannon diversity, and CDR3 relatedness (CalcPairwiseDistances, ClusterSamples) were evaluated with VDJtools, and phylogenetic trees were built with CLCbio workbench. Using coefficient-of-variation modelling across technical triplicates, the study counted a clone as expanded if it had at least 8 unique UMIs. TCRdb reanalyzed the raw reads on its own, using fastp at Q25 for trimming and MiXCR for clone calling, and kept in-frame beta chains. Every distinct CDR3 protein forms one entry, paired with its most common genes and DNA. TCRdb's processing, not the authors' own work, is the source of the V and J calls. This sample lists roughly 60,000 distinct CDR3 sequences; roughly 3.5% were detected once. The ten largest clones add up to approximately 3.1% of the sample.

The germline V gene sets CDR1 to SGHDT and CDR2 to YYEEEE. Its CDR3 holds 13 amino acids, cysteine through phenylalanine. Just the 39-base CDR3 DNA is kept, in frame starting at base 1. Unmatched junction bases come to 3, with V trimmed by 0 bases and J by 6 bases. Unsorted PBMC libraries were generated from 2 million PBMCs stored in RNAlater at -80 °C until RNA extraction. Multiple sclerosis patients were enrolled in a US clinical protocol evaluating disease progression by magnetic resonance imaging. PBMCs were separated from peripheral blood using Ficoll-Hypaque density gradient centrifugation and then cryopreserved in liquid nitrogen. This clonotype was counted many times. Its antigen target is currently unknown. Per-base quality was not reported, and no clone a single base away is much larger than it.

The chain employs TRBV5-6 and TRBJ2-7; TRBD2 agrees with 7 junctional bases. This clonotype was sampled from a woman in her 30s with multiple sclerosis. The sequenced sample consisted of PBMCs. Read as DNA, the sequence is TGTGCCAGCAGCTTGGCCGGACTAGTCGAGCAGTACTTC. Translated, it reads CASSLAGLVEQYF.